The clone carrying this T cell receptor beta chain was detected only a few times. The antigen remains unidentified. Samples each had at least 5 micrograms of total RNA extracted. These data belong to a study of blood T cells in healthy people across ages. Points from the study as a whole: It was not possible, with unsorted PBMCs, to conclusively compare naive and antigen-experienced cells. Diversity figures based on one million T cells were deemed too low.

With V trimmed by 4 bases and J by 14 bases, 3 bases remained unmatched. The CDR3 consists of 12 residues. Germline V gene sequence: CDR1 SGHRS, CDR2 YFSETQ. Sample-barcoded 5' priming and a J-beta primer mix drove a second PCR of roughly 6 to 12 cycles. From each sample, at least 2.5 million paired-end reads containing CDR3 were obtained. MiXCR, run by TCRdb on the 5' RACE reads, gives a single entry per CDR3 protein. The sample contains some 710,000 distinct CDR3 sequences, about 42% of which appear only once. The sequenced sample was blood. The V call is TRBV5-1, the J call TRBJ2-3, with 14 nucleotides matching TRBD2. The clonotype was recovered from a man older than 75 in good health. CDR3 DNA: TGCGCCAGCAGCGGGACTAGCGGGAGCCGGTATTTT. This encodes CASSGTSGSRYF.